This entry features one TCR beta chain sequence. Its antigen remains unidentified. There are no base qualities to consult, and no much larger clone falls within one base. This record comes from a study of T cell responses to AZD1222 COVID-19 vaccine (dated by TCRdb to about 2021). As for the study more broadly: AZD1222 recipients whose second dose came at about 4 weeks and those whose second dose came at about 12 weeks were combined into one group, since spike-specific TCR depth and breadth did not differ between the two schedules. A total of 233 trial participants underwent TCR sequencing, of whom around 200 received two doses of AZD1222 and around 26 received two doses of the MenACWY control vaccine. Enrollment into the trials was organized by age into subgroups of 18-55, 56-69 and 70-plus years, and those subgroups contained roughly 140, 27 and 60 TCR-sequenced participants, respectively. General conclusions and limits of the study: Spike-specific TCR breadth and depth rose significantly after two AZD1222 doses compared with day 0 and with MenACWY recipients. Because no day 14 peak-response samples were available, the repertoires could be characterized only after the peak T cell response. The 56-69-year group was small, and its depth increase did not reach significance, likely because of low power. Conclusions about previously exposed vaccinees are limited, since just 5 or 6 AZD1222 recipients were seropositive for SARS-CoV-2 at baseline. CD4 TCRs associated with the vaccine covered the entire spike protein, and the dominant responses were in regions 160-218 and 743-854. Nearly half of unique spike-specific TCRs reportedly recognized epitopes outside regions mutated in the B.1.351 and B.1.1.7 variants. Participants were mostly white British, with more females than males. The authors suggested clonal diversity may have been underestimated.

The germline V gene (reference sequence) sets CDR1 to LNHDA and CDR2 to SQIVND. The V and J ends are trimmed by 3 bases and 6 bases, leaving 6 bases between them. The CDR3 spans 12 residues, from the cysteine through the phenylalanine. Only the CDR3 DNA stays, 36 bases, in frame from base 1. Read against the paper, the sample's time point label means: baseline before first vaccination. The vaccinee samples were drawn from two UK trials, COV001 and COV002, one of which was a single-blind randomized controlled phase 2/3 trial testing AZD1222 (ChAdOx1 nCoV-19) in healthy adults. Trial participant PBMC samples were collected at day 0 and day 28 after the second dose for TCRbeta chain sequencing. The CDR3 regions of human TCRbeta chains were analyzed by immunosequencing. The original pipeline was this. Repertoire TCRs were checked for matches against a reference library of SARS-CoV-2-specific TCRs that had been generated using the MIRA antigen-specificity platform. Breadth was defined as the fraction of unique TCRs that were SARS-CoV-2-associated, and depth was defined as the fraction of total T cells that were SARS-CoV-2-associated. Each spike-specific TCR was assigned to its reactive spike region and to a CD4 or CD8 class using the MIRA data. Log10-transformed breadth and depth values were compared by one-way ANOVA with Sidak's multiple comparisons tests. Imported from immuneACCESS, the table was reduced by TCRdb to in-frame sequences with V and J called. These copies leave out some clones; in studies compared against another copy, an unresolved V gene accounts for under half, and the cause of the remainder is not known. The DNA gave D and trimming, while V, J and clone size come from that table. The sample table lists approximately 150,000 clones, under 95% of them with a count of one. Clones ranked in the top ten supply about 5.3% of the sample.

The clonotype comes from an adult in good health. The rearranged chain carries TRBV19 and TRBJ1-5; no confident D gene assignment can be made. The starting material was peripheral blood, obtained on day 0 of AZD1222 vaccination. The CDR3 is CASSIASQPQHF. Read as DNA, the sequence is TGTGCCAGTAGTATCGCCAGTCAGCCCCAGCATTTT. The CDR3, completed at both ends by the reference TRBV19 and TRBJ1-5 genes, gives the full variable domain DGGITQSPKYLFRKEGQNVTLSCEQNLNHDAMYWYRQDPGQGLRLIYYSQIVNDFQKGDIAEGYSVSREKKESFPLTVTSAQKNPTAFYLCASSIASQPQHFGDGTRLSIL.